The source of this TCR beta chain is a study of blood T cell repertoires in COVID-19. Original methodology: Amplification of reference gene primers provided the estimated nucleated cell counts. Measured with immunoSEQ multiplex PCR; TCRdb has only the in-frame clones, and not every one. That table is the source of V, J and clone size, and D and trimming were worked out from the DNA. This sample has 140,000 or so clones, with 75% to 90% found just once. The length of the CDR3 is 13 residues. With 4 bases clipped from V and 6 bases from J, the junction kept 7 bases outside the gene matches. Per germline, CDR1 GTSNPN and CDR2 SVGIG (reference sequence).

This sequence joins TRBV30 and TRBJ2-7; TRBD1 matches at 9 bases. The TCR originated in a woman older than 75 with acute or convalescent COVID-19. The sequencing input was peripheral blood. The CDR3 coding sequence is TGTGCCTGGACCCGGACAGGGGTGGCCGAGCAGTACTTC. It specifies CAWTRTGVAEQYF. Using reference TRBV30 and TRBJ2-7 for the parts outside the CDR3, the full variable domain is SQTIHQWPATLVQPVGSPLSLECTVEGTSNPNLYWYRQAAGRGLQLLFYSVGIGQISSEVPQNLSASRPQDRQFILSSKKLLLSDSGFYLCAWTRTGVAEQYFGPGTRLTVT.